The 9 T cell receptor beta chains below were found in one sample sequenced in a study of T cells in Graves' hyperthyroidism and ophthalmopathy. Template material for amplifying TCR beta CDR3 regions consisted of RNA transcripts. During a first-round RT-PCR of the TCR CDR3, the HTBI primer set was used. TCRdb independently ran MiXCR on the multiplex PCR reads; one entry per CDR3 protein. The table lists about 380,000 distinct CDR3 sequences, 14% of them singletons. Material for sequencing was blood. The receptors shown here come from a woman aged 25-40 years with Graves' ophthalmopathy.

This clonotype was counted ten times or more. The chain is built from TRBV28 and TRBJ1-5; D is uncertain. The CDR3 is 12 amino acids. CDR1 and CDR2 from the germline V gene are MDHEN and SYDVKM. The V and J ends lost 3 bases and 12 bases respectively, with 12 bases between them. In nucleotides, the CDR3 is TGTGCCAGCAGTTTGTTACCCGGGAGCCAGCATTTT. Translating it yields CASSLLPGSQHF.

This clonotype has a handful of counts. A read error may be the cause here, since a much bigger clone is one base away. The rearrangement joins TRBV5-1 to TRBJ1-6; D is undetermined. The CDR3 covers 14 residues. Trimming pared 0 bases from V and 9 bases from J, leaving 10 bases between. Germline values: CDR1 SGHRS, CDR2 YFSETQ. CDR3 DNA sequence: TGCGCCAGCAGCTTGGGCGGGATGGGTTCACCCCTCCACTTT. This codes for CASSLGGMGSPLHF.

This clonotype has ten or more counts. The J gene is TRBJ2-3, the V gene TRBV9; D perhaps matches TRBD1 (8 bases). The germline CDR1 and CDR2 sequences are SGDLS and YYNGEE. The CDR3 length is 22 residues. V was clipped by 0 bases and J by 5 bases, with 34 bases between them. The CDR3 nucleotides are TGTGCCAGCAGCGTAGCCCAGGCGGGGACAGGTATTTTCTTTGCGGGGGAAGATACGCAGTATTTT. It yields the protein CASSVAQAGTGIFFAGEDTQYF.

This clonotype was observed at least ten times. The genes are TRBV18 and TRBJ2-7; D possibly corresponds to TRBD1 (5 bases). Between the trimmed V and J ends, which lost 0 bases and 6 bases, there was a span of 12 bases. CDR3 length: 14 amino acids. The germline CDR1 and CDR2 sequences are KGHSH and LQKENI. The CDR3 here is CASSPPAGKGEQYF. The CDR3 DNA reads as TGTGCCAGCTCACCACCGGCAGGGAAAGGCGAGCAGTACTTC.

CDR3 sequence (DNA): TGTGCCAGCAGCCCCCATAAAGAGACCCAGTACTTC. It is translated as CASSPHKETQYF. The genes are TRBV7-2 and TRBJ2-5, with D unresolved. The CDR3 has 12 residues. The germline V gene has CDR1 SGHTA and CDR2 FQGNSA. V lost 5 bases, J lost 3 bases, and 7 bases lay in between.

Many counts were recorded for this clonotype. The chain recombines TRBV11-2 with TRBJ2-7; D uncertain. Between the trimmed V and J ends, which lost 5 bases and 1 base, there was a span of 12 bases. The CDR3 has 14 amino acids. CDR1 is SGHAT, CDR2 FQNNGV, per germline. CDR3 nucleotide sequence: TGTGCCAGCAGCCTCTGGGGTAGGTCCTACGAGCAGTACTTC. Its protein product is CASSLWGRSYEQYF.

This clonotype was seen at least ten times. CDR3 in amino acids: CSVGLRRGQEIGYGYTF. The CDR3 DNA reads as TGCAGCGTTGGATTGAGAAGGGGACAGGAAATCGGCTATGGCTACACCTTC. This rearrangement joins TRBV29-1 to TRBJ1-2; 8 bases are shared with TRBD1. The CDR3 consists of 17 residues. Per germline, CDR1 SQVTM and CDR2 ANQGSEA. Trimming took 4 bases from V and 4 from J; bases not matched to a gene: 17.

This clonotype was counted at least ten times. V usage is TRBV7-8 and J usage is TRBJ2-1; D ambiguous. From germline, CDR1 is SGHVS and CDR2 FQNEAQ. Deletions cut 1 base from V and 5 bases from J, with 12 bases between. The CDR3 totals 15 residues. The CDR3 coding sequence is TGTGCCAGCAGCTTAGTCGGGTCGACGAACAATGAGCAGTTCTTC. Translation: CASSLVGSTNNEQFF.

J is TRBJ1-5 and V is TRBV6-1, with D tentatively TRBD1 (5 bases). Germline lookup yields CDR1 MNHNS and CDR2 SASEGT. Trimming cost V 8 bases and J 4 bases, with 21 bases left between them. The CDR3 sequence is 16 residues long. The CDR3 nucleotides are TGTGCCAGCTTCAACGTCGGCAGGGAGCCAAATCAGCCCCAGCATTTT. This codes for CASFNVGREPNQPQHF.